The entry below describes one T cell receptor (beta chain). The antigen is undetermined. The sample comes from a study of CD8 T cells in ankylosing spondylitis. The study, taken as a whole, reports: Some of the motif variants had earlier been found in reactive arthritis patients' fluid and blood. What seemed typical of ankylosing spondylitis blood was a TCR beta motif built from about 8 highly homologous variants. Disease-linked clones had a CD8+ phenotype and relatively low frequency in peripheral blood.

Using its own MiXCR run on the 5' RACE reads, TCRdb lists one record per CDR3 protein. The data show about 130,000 distinct CDR3 sequences, roughly 13% seen once. The CDR3 sequence is 14 residues long. V lost 4 bases and J 4 bases, leaving 14 bases between the germline ends. The germline CDR1 and CDR2 sequences are SGHRS and YFSETQ. Sequenced: blood, either unsorted or a sorted T cell fraction (not recorded which). The receptor comes from a female donor with ankylosing spondylitis or in good health (not recorded which). The gene calls are TRBV5-1 and TRBJ1-2, with D tentatively TRBD1 (6 bases). The chain's CDR3 is CASSTLNRVYGYTF. In DNA, the CDR3 is TGCGCCAGCAGCACCCTTAACAGGGTCTATGGCTACACCTTC.